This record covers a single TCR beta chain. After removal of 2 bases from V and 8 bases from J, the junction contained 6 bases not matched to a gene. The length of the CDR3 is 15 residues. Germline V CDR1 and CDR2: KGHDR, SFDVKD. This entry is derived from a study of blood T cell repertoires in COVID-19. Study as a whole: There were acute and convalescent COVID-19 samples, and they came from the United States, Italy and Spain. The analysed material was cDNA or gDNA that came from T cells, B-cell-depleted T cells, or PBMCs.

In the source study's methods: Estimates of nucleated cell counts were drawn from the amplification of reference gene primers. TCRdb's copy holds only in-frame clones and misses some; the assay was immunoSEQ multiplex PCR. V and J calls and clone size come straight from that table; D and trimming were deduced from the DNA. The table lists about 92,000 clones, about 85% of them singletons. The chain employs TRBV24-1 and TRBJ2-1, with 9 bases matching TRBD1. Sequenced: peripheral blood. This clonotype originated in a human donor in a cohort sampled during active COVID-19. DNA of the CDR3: TGTGCCACCAGTGATTCCCGGACAGGGGTCGATGAGCAGTTCTTC. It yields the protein CATSDSRTGVDEQFF.